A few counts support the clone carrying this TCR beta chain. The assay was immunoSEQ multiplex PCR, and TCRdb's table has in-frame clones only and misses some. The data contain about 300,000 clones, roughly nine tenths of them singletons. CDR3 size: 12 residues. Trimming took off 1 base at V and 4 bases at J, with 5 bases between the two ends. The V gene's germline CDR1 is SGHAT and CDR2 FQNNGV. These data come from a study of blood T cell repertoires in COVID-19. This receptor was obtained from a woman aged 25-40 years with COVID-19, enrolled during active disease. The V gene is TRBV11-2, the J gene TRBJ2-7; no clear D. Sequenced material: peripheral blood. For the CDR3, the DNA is TGTGCCAGCAGCTTAGTCCCTTACGAGCAGTACTTC. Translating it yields CASSLVPYEQYF.